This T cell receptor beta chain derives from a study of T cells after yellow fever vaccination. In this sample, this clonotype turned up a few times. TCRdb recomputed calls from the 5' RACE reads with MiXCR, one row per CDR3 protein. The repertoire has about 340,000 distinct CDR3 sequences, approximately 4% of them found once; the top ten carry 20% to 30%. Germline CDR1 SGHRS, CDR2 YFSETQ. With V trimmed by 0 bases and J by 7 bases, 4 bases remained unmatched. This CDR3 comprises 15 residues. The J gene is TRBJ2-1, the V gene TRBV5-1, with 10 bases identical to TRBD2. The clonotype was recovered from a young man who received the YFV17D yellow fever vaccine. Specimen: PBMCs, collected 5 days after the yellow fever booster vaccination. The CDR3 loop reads CASSLVLAGDNEQFF. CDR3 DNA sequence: TGCGCCAGCAGCTTGGTCCTAGCGGGGGATAATGAGCAGTTCTTC. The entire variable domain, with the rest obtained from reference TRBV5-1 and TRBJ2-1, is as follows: KAGVTQTPRYLIKTRGQQVTLSCSPISGHRSVSWYQQTPGQGLQFLFEYFSETQRNKGNFPGRFSGRQFSNSRSEMNVSTLELGDSALYLCASSLVLAGDNEQFFGPGTRLTVL.